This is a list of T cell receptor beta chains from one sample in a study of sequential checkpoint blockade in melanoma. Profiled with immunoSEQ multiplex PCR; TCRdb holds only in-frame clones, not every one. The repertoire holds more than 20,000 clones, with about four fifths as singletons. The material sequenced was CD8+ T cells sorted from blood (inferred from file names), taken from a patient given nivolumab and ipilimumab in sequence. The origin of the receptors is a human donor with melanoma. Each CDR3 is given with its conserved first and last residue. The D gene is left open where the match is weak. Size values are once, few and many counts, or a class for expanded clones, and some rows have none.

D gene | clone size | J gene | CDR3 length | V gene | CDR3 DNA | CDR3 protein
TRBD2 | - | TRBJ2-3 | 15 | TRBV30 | TGTGCCTGGAGACTCGGCCTTGAGCGGGGTTATACGCAGTATTTT | CAWRLGLERGYTQYF
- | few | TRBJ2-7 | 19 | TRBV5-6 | TGTGCCAGCAGCTTCACAGGTGGATTCCTCAAATCCTATTCTACGGGGCAGTACTTC | CASSFTGGFLKSYSTGQYF
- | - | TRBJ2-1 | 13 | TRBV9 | TGTGCCAGCAGCGCCGTTTCCCCGGATGAGCAGTTCTTC | CASSAVSPDEQFF
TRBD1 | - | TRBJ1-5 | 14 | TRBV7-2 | TGTGCCAGCAGCCGGACAGGGAGTTATCAGCCCCAGCATTTT | CASSRTGSYQPQHF
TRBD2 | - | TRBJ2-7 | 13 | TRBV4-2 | TGTGCCAGCAGCCGACTAGCGGGAGGCGAGCAGTACTTC | CASSRLAGGEQYF
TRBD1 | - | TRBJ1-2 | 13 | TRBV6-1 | TGTGCCAGCAGTGCCGGGACAGTCTATGGCTACACCTTC | CASSAGTVYGYTF
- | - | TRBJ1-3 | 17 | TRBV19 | TGTGCCAGTAGGTCTTGGTCGGGTGCTTCCTCTGGAAACACCATATATTTT | CASRSWSGASSGNTIYF
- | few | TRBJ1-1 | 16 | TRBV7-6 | TGTGCCAGCAGCTTAGGGCTGGGGGCGGGGAACACTGAAGCTTTCTTT | CASSLGLGAGNTEAFF
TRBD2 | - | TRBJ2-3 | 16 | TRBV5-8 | TGTGCCAGCAGCTCTGGACTAGGCGTTTCCGCAGATACGCAGTATTTT | CASSSGLGVSADTQYF
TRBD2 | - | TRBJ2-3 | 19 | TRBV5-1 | TGCGCCAGCAGAGGGGGGGTCCCCGGGACTAGAGATGGCACAGATACGCAGTATTTT | CASRGGVPGTRDGTDTQYF
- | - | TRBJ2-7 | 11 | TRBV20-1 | TGCAGTGCTAGGGTCTTGGCTGAGCAGTACTTC | CSARVLAEQYF
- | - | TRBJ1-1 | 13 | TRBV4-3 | TGCGCCAGCAGCCTACGGGTGAACACTGAAGCTTTCTTT | CASSLRVNTEAFF
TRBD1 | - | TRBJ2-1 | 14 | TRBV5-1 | TGCGCCAGCAGCTTGGACTCAGACAGGGGGCGCGGGTTCTTC | CASSLDSDRGRGFF
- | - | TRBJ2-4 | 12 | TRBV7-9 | TGTGCCAGCGACGGCGGCAAAAACATTCAGTACTTC | CASDGGKNIQYF
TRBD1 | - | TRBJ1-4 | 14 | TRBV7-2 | TGTGCCAGCACCAAAAGACAGGGTTTTGAAAAACTGTTTTTT | CASTKRQGFEKLFF
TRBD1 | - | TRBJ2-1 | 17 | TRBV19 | TGTGCCAGTAACCACCAGACAGGGGTTCGCTCCTACAATGAGCAGTTCTTC | CASNHQTGVRSYNEQFF
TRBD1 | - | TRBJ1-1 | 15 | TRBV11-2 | TGTGCCAGCAGCTCACAGGGGAGAGGTGGCACTGAAGCTTTCTTT | CASSSQGRGGTEAFF
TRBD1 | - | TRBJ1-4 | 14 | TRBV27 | TGTGCCAGCAGTTCACAGGGGGTCTATGAAAAACTGTTTTTT | CASSSQGVYEKLFF
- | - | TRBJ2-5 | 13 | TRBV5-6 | TGTGCCAGCAGCCTGGACAGACGAGAGACCCAGTACTTC | CASSLDRRETQYF
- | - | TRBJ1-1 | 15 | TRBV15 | TGTGCCACCAGCAGAGTTCTACAGGGGAACACTGAAGCTTTCTTT | CATSRVLQGNTEAFF
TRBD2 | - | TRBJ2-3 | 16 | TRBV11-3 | TGTGCCAGCAGCTTGGGACTAGCGGGAGTTGCAGATACGCAGTATTTT | CASSLGLAGVADTQYF
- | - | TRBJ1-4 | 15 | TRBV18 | TGTGCCAGCTCACCCCTACAGGAAGGTAATGAAAAACTGTTTTTT | CASSPLQEGNEKLFF
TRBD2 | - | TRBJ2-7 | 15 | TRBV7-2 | TGTGCCAGCAGCTCCGCCGGGACTAGTCGGTACGAGCAGTACTTC | CASSSAGTSRYEQYF
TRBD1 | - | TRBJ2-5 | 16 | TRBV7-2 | TGTGCCAGCAGCTCCCCCAAACAGGGGTTCGCAGAGACCCAGTACTTC | CASSSPKQGFAETQYF
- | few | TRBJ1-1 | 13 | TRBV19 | TGTGCCAGTAGTACCGGCCGGGGCACTGAAGCTTTCTTT | CASSTGRGTEAFF
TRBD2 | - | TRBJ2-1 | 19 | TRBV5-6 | TGTGCCAGCAGCTTGGATCCAGCGGGAGTAGGGTCCTCCTACAATGAGCAGTTCTTC | CASSLDPAGVGSSYNEQFF
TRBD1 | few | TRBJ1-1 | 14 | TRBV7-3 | TGTGCCAGCAGCTTAACAGGGGGCGACACTGAAGCTTTCTTT | CASSLTGGDTEAFF
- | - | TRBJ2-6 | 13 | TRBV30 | TGTGCCTGGAGTTACTCTGGGGCCAACGTCCTGACTTTC | CAWSYSGANVLTF
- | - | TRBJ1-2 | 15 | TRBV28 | TGTGCCAGCAGTTCGTGGGGGGGGCGCGACTATGGCTACACCTTC | CASSSWGGRDYGYTF
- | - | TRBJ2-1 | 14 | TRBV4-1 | TGCGCCAGCAGCCCCCCGGACATTTCCAATGAGCAGTTCTTC | CASSPPDISNEQFF
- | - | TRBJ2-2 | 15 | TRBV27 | TGTGCCAGCAGAAAACAGGGACGGGTAACCGGGGAGCTGTTTTTT | CASRKQGRVTGELFF
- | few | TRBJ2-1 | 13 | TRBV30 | TGTGCCTGGAGTGCCTTGACGAGGGATGAGCAGTTCTTC | CAWSALTRDEQFF
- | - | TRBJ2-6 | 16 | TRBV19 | TGTGCCAGTAGTACTATGAGGGCGTCTGGGGCCAACGTCCTGACTTTC | CASSTMRASGANVLTF
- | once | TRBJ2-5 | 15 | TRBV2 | TGTGCCAGCAGTGACCGGGGGAATTCCTGGGAGACCCAGTACTTC | CASSDRGNSWETQYF
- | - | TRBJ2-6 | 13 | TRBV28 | TGTGCCAGCGAGGGCTCTGGGGCCAACGTCCTGACTTTC | CASEGSGANVLTF
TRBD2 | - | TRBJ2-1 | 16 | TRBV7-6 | TGTGCCAGCAGTTGGGGGGGGGAGGCTAGGTACAATGAGCAGTTCTTC | CASSWGGEARYNEQFF
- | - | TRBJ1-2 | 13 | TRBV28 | TGTGCCAGCAGCCCGATTATAGAGTATGGCTACACCTTC | CASSPIIEYGYTF
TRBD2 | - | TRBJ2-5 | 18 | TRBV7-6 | TGTGCCAGCAGCGTACGCCTAGCGGGAGCGGGAGGACAAGAGACCCAGTACTTC | CASSVRLAGAGGQETQYF
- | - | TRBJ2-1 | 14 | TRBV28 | TGTGCCAGCAGTTTACGCGACAGCCTCAATGAGCAGTTCTTC | CASSLRDSLNEQFF
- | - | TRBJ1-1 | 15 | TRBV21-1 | TGTGCCAGCAGCGGCCGCCGGGACAGAAACACTGAAGCTTTCTTT | CASSGRRDRNTEAFF
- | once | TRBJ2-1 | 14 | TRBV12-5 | TGTGCTAGTGGTTTGGGGGCCGGGAGTGATGAGCAGTTCTTC | CASGLGAGSDEQFF
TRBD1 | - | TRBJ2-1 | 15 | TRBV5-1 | TGCGCCAGCAGCCCGGGACAGGGTTCCTACAATGAGCAGTTCTTC | CASSPGQGSYNEQFF